This TCR beta chain was identified in a study of TIL therapy for anti-PD-1-resistant metastatic lung cancer. Study-wide results and limits: Compared with baseline intratumoral T cells, expanded TIL cultures were more clonal and less diverse (roughly 6.5% vs 31%).

Time point reported: pre-treatment sample, taken before nivolumab and TIL therapy. Pleural nodules or supraclavicular lymph nodes made up most of the excised metastases sampled. Patients were adults with stage 4 NSCLC. A remark on this clone: Its antigen is not identified.

The V segment lost 5 bases and the J segment 2 bases; nucleotides outside the gene matches: 3. The CDR3 sequence is 15 residues long. The germline V gene encodes CDR1 SGHRS and CDR2 YFSETQ. Sequencing used immunoSEQ v3. Profiling relied on immunoSEQ multiplex PCR, and the TCRdb table lists in-frame clones only, not all of them. The data contain 5,900 or so clones, about 66% of them seen just once; the ten biggest clones take up approximately 17%. The V gene is TRBV5-1, the J gene TRBJ2-3, with 12 bases identical to TRBD1. The receptor was derived from a person between 30 and 79 years old with non-small cell lung cancer. Sequenced material: tumor tissue, taken at baseline. In nucleotides, the CDR3 is TGCGCCAGCAGGGGACAGGGGGCCTCCACAGATACGCAGTATTTT. It specifies CASRGQGASTDTQYF.